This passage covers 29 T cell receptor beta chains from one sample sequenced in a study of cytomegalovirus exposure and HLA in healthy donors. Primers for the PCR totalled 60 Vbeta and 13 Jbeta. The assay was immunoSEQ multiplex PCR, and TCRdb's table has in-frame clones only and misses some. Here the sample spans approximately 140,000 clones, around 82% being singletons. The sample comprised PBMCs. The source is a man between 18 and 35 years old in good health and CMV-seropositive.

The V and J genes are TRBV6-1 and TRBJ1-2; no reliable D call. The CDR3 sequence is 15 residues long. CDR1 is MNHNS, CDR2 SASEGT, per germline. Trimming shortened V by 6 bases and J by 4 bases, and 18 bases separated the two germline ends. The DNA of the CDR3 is TGTGCCAGCAGACCTCCGGGAGCCCACGGCTATGGCTACACCTTC. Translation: CASRPPGAHGYGYTF.

DNA of the CDR3: TGTGCCAGCATCCCACTGGGAGACTACAATGAGCAGTTCTTC. This sequence encodes CASIPLGDYNEQFF. The V call is TRBV27, the J call TRBJ2-1, with D perhaps matching TRBD2 (5 bases). The germline CDR1 and CDR2 sequences are MNHEY and SMNVEV (reference sequence). The CDR3 runs 14 residues. The V gene lost 7 bases and the J gene lost 3 bases, with 13 bases spanning the gap.

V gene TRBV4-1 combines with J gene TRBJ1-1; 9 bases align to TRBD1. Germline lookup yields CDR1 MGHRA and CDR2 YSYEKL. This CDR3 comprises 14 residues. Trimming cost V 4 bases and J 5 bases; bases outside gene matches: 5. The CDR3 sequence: CASSLGQGRTEAFF. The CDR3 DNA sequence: TGCGCCAGCAGCCTGGGACAGGGCCGGACTGAAGCTTTCTTT.

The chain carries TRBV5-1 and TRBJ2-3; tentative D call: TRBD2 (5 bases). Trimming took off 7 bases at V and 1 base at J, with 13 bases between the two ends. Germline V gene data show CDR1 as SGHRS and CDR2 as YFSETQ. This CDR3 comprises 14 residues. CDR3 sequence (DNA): TGCGCCAGCCACGGGGAGTCCCGCACAGATACGCAGTATTTT. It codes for CASHGESRTDTQYF.

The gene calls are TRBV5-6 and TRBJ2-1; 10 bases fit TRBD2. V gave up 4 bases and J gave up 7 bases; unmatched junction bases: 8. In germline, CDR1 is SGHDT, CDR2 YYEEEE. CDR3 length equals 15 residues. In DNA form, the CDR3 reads TGTGCCAGCAGCCCCGGAATAGCGGGAGGTAATGAGCAGTTCTTC. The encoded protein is CASSPGIAGGNEQFF.

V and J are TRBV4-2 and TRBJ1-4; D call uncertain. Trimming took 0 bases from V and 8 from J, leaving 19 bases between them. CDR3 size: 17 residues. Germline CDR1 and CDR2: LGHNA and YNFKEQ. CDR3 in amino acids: CASSQERARGYFEKLFF. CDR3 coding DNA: TGTGCCAGCAGCCAAGAGAGGGCTCGAGGGTACTTCGAAAAACTGTTTTTT.

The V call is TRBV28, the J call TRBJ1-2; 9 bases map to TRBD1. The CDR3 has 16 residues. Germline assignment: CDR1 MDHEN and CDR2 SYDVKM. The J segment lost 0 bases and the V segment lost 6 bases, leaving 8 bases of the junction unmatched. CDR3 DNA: TGTGCCAGCAGCCAACAGGGGGCTACCTCTAACTATGGCTACACCTTC. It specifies CASSQQGATSNYGYTF.

This CDR3 reads CASTEQGSSYEQYF. CDR3 coding DNA: TGTGCCAGCACCGAACAGGGATCGAGCTACGAGCAGTACTTC. This rearrangement joins TRBV13 to TRBJ2-7, with D possibly TRBD1 on 6 matching bases. Germline V gene data show CDR1 as PRHDT and CDR2 as FYEKMQ (reference sequence). Between the trimmed V and J ends, which lost 7 bases and 3 bases, there was a span of 16 bases. The CDR3 length is 14 residues.

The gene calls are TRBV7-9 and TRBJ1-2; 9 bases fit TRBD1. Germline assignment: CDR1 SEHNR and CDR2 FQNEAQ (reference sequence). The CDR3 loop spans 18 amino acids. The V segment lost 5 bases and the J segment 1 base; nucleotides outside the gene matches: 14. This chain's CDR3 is CASSPSPIMDRGNYGYTF. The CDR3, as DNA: TGTGCCAGCAGCCCAAGCCCCATCATGGACAGGGGTAACTATGGCTACACCTTC. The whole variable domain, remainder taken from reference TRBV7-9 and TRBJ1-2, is DTGVSQNPRHKITKRGQNVTFRCDPISEHNRLYWYRQTLGQGPEFLTYFQNEAQLEKSRLLSDRFSAERPKGSFSTLEIQRTEQGDSAMYLCASSPSPIMDRGNYGYTFGSGTRLTVV.

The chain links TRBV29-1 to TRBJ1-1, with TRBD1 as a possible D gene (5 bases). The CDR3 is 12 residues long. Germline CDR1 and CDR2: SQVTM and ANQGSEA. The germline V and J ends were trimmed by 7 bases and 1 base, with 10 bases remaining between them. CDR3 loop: CSGTDRNTEAFF. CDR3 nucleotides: TGCAGCGGCACTGACAGGAACACTGAAGCTTTCTTT.

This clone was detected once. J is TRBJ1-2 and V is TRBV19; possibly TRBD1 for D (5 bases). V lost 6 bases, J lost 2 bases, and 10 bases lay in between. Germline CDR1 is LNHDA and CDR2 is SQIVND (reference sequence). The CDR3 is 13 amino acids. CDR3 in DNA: TGTGCCAGTAGCCAAGGGGTCAACTATGGCTACACCTTC. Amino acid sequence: CASSQGVNYGYTF.

The DNA for the CDR3 is TGCGCCAGCAGTTCGGGACAGCTAACCTACGAGCAGTACTTC. Protein: CASSSGQLTYEQYF. The chain uses TRBV10-1 and TRBJ2-7; 7 bases agree with TRBD1. CDR1 is WNHNN and CDR2 is SYGVQD in the germline V gene (reference sequence). V lost 5 bases, J lost 2 bases, and 6 bases stayed unmatched. The CDR3 spans 14 residues.

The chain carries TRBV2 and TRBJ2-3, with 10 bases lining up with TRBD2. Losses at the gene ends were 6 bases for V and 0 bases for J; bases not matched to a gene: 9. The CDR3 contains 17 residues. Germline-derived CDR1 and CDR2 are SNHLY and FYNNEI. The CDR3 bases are TGTGCCAGCAGGATAGGGGGACTAGCGAGAAGCACAGATACGCAGTATTTT. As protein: CASRIGGLARSTDTQYF.

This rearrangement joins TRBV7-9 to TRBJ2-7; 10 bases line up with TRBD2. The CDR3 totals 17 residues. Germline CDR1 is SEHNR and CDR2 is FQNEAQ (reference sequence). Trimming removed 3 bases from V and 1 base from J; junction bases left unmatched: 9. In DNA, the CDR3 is TGTGCCAGCAGCTTCGGAGCGGGAGGGTATTCATCCTACGAGCAGTACTTC. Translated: CASSFGAGGYSSYEQYF.

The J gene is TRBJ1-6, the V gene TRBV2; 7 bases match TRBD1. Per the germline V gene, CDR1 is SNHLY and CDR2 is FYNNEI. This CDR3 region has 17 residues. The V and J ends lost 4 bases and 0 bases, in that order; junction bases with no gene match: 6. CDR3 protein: CASSVDRISSYNSPLHF. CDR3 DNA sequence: TGTGCCAGCAGTGTGGACAGGATAAGCTCCTATAATTCACCCCTCCACTTT.

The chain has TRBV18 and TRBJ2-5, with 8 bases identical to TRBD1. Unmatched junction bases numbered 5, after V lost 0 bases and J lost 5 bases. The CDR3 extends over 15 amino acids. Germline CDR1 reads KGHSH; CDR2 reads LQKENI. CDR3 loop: CASSPPTTGDETQYF. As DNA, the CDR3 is TGTGCCAGCTCACCACCGACGACAGGGGACGAGACCCAGTACTTC.

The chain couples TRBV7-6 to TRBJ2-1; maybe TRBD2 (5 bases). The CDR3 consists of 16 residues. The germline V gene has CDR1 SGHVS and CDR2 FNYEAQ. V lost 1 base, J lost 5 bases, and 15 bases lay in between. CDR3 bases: TGTGCCAGCAGCTTAGTTGATCCGGACTCTAACAATGAGCAGTTCTTC. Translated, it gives CASSLVDPDSNNEQFF.

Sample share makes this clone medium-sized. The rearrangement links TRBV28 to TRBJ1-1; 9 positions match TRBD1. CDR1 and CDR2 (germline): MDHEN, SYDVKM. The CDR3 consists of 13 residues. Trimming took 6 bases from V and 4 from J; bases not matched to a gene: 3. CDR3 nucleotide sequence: TGTGCCAGCAGCCTGGACAGGGGCACTGAAGCTTTCTTT. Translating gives CASSLDRGTEAFF. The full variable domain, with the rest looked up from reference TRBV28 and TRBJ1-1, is DVKVTQSSRYLVKRTGEKVFLECVQDMDHENMFWYRQDPGLGLRLIYFSYDVKMKEKGDIPEGYSVSREKKERFSLILESASTNQTSMYLCASSLDRGTEAFFGQGTRLTVV.

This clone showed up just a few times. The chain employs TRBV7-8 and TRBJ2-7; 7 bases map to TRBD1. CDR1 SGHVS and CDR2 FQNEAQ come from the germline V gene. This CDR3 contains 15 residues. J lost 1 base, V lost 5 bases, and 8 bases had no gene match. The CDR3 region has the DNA TGTGCCAGCAGCCCGTATAGACAGGGTTCCTACGAGCAGTACTTC. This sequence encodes CASSPYRQGSYEQYF.

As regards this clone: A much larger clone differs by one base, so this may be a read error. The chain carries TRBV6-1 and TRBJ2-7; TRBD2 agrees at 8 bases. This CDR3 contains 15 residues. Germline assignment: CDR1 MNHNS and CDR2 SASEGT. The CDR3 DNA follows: TGTGCCGGCAGTGAAGAGACTAGCGCCTCCTACGAGCAGTACTTC. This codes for CAGSEETSASYEQYF.

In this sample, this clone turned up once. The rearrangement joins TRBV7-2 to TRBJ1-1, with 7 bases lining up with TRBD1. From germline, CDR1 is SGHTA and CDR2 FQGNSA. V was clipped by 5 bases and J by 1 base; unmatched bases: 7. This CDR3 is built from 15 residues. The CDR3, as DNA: TGTGCCAGCAGCCGAACAGGGGCCGGGAACACTGAAGCTTTCTTT. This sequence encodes CASSRTGAGNTEAFF. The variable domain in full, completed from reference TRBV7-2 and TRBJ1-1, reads GAGVSQSPSNKVTEKGKDVELRCDPISGHTALYWYRQSLGQGLEFLIYFQGNSAPDKSGLPSDRFSAERTGGSVSTLTIQRTQQEDSAVYLCASSRTGAGNTEAFFGQGTRLTVV.

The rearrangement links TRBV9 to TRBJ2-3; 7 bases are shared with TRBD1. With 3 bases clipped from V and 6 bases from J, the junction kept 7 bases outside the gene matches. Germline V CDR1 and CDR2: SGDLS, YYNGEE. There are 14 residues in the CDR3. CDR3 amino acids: CASSDTDRRDTQYF. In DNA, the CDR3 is TGTGCCAGCAGCGACACGGACAGGAGGGATACGCAGTATTTT.

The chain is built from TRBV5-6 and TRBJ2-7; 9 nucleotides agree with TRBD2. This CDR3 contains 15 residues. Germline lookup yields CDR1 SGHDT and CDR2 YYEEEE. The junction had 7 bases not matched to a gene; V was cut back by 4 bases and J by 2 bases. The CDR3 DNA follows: TGTGCCAGCAGCCGCGGGGGGGGGCTTGCCTACGAGCAGTACTTC. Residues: CASSRGGGLAYEQYF. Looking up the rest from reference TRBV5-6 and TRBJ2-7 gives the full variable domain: DAGVTQSPTHLIKTRGQQVTLRCSPKSGHDTVSWYQQALGQGPQFIFQYYEEEERQRGNFPDRFSGHQFPNYSSELNVNALLLGDSALYLCASSRGGGLAYEQYFGPGTRLTVT.

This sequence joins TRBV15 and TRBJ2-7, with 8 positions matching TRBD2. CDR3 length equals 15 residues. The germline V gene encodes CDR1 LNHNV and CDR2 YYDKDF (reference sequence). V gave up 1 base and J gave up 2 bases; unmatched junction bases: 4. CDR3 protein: CATSRAGGGPYEQYF. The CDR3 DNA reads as TGTGCCACCAGCAGAGCCGGGGGGGGACCCTACGAGCAGTACTTC.

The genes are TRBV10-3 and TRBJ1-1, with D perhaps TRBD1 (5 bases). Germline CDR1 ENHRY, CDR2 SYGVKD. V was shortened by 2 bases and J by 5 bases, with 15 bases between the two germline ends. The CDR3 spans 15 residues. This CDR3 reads CAISEGGYRGTEAFF. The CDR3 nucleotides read TGTGCCATCAGTGAGGGGGGGTACCGGGGGACTGAAGCTTTCTTT.

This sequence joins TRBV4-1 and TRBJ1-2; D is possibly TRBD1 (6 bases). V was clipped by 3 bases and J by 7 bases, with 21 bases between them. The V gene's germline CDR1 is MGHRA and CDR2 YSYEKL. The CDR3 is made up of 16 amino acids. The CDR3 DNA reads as TGCGCCAGCAGCCAGGGACAATGGCGAGGGGCTTTTGGCTACACCTTC. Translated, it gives CASSQGQWRGAFGYTF.

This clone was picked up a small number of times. CDR3 coding DNA: TGTGCCATCAGTGAGCCGACAGGTTTGAACACTGAAGCTTTCTTT. This sequence encodes CAISEPTGLNTEAFF. V gene TRBV10-3 combines with J gene TRBJ1-1; D is perhaps TRBD1 (6 bases). Germline V gene lookup returns CDR1 ENHRY and CDR2 SYGVKD. This CDR3 comprises 15 residues. V was cut by 2 bases and J by 0 bases, with 10 bases left in between.

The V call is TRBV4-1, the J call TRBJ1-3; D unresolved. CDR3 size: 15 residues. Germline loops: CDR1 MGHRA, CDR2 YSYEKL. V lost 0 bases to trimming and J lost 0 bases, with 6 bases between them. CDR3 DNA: TGCGCCAGCAGCCAAGAGAGGTTCTCTGGAAACACCATATATTTT. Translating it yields CASSQERFSGNTIYF.

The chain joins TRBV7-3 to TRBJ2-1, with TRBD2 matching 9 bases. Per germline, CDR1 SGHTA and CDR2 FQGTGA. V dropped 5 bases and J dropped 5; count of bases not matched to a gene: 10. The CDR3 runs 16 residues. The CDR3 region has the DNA TGTGCCAGCAGCACTTCCGGGACTAGCCTGAACAATGAGCAGTTCTTC. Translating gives CASSTSGTSLNNEQFF.